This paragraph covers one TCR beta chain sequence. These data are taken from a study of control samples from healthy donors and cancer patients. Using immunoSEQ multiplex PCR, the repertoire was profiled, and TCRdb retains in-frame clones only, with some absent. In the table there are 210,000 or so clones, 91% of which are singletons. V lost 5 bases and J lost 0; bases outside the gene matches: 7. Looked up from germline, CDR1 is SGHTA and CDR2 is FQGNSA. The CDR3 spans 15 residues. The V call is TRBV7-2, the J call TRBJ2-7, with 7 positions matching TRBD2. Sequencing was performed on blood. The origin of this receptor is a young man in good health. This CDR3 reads CASSPLRGTSYEQYF. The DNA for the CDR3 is TGTGCCAGCAGCCCCTTGCGGGGGACCTCCTACGAGCAGTACTTC.